Following are 30 T cell receptor beta chains from one sample sequenced in a study of blood T cell repertoires in COVID-19. The table came from immunoSEQ multiplex PCR; TCRdb's copy has only in-frame clones and leaves some out. The sample lists roughly 90,000 clones; roughly 84% were seen once. The sequenced sample was peripheral blood. The receptors were gathered from a woman aged 80 or older with active or convalescent COVID-19.

CDR3 DNA sequence: TGCAGTGCTAGTACCGGGACTCACTCCTACGAGCAGTACTTC. Encoded protein: CSASTGTHSYEQYF. J is TRBJ2-7 and V is TRBV20-1, with D tentatively TRBD2 (6 bases). V lost 3 bases and J lost 0, with 12 bases in between. The CDR3 sequence is 14 residues long. Germline V gives CDR1 DFQATT, CDR2 SNEGSKA (reference sequence).

This clone was seen a single time. The chain recombines TRBV11-1 with TRBJ2-2, with D possibly TRBD1 on 6 matching bases. Germline CDR1 is SGHAT and CDR2 is FQDESV (reference sequence). V gave up 6 bases and J gave up 3 bases, with 17 bases separating them. This CDR3 contains 16 residues. The CDR3 coding sequence is TGTGCCAGCAGACGGAAGACAGGATGGGACACCGGGGAGCTGTTTTTT. This gives the protein CASRRKTGWDTGELFF.

In its sample, this clone was seen once. The rearrangement links TRBV4-3 to TRBJ2-3; 11 nucleotides agree with TRBD2. CDR1 and CDR2 (germline): LGHNA, YSLEER. The CDR3 loop spans 19 amino acids. After removal of 1 base from V and 4 bases from J, the junction contained 13 bases not matched to a gene. DNA for the CDR3: TGCGCCAGCAGCCAAGTAGGCCTAGCGGGGGGACCAGGTGCAGATACGCAGTATTTT. Its translation: CASSQVGLAGGPGADTQYF.

This clone was recorded a few times. The chain carries TRBV28 and TRBJ1-2; maybe TRBD1 (6 bases). Trimming took 5 bases from V and 8 from J, leaving 18 bases between them. In germline, CDR1 is MDHEN, CDR2 SYDVKM. The CDR3 is made up of 14 amino acids. CDR3 sequence: CASSVRPGGGGYTF. In nucleotides, the CDR3 is TGTGCCAGCAGTGTCCGACCGGGGGGCGGGGGCTACACCTTC.

This clone is a singleton in its sample. This chain links TRBV6-5 with TRBJ1-1, with D possibly TRBD1 on 5 matching bases. Germline V gene sequence: CDR1 MNHEY, CDR2 SVGAGI. The V gene lost 3 bases and the J gene lost 7 bases, with 9 bases spanning the gap. This CDR3 has 12 amino acids. The CDR3 coding sequence is TGTGCCAGCAGTTATTCGGGGGATGAAGCTTTCTTT. Amino acids: CASSYSGDEAFF.

This chain joins TRBV5-8 and TRBJ1-1; possible D gene TRBD1, 5 bases. V lost 0 bases and J 4 bases, leaving 7 bases between the germline ends. CDR1 and CDR2 (germline): SGHTS, YDEGEE. The CDR3 totals 13 residues. The CDR3 nucleotides read TGTGCCAGCAGCTTGGGGGGGGGCACTGAAGCTTTCTTT. Its protein is CASSLGGGTEAFF.

J is TRBJ2-3 and V is TRBV11-2; TRBD2 might be the D (6 bases). V lost 5 bases to trimming and J lost 5 bases, with 17 bases between them. The CDR3 spans 15 residues. The germline gives CDR1 SGHAT, CDR2 FQNNGV. The CDR3 nucleotides read TGTGCCAGCAGCCTCTCCGGGAGAGATGTAGATACGCAGTATTTT. As protein: CASSLSGRDVDTQYF.

The chain uses TRBV5-1 and TRBJ2-2; TRBD1 matches at 7 bases. Germline V gene data show CDR1 as SGHRS and CDR2 as YFSETQ. CDR3 length: 16 residues. J gave up 2 bases and V 4 bases, and 8 bases lay outside the gene matches. CDR3: CASSASGTVNTGELFF. Here the CDR3 DNA reads TGCGCCAGCAGCGCCTCCGGGACAGTAAACACCGGGGAGCTGTTTTTT.

This chain joins TRBV6-5 and TRBJ1-1; unclear D gene. Germline V CDR1 and CDR2: MNHEY, SVGAGI. This CDR3 is built from 11 residues. V lost 6 bases, J lost 3 bases, and 5 bases lay in between. The CDR3: CASSRDTEAFF. DNA of the CDR3: TGTGCCAGCAGCCGGGACACTGAAGCTTTCTTT.

The chain has TRBV7-3 and TRBJ2-1; D might be TRBD2 (5 bases). CDR3 length: 14 residues. Trimming shortened V by 0 bases and J by 7 bases, and 10 bases separated the two germline ends. Germline loops: CDR1 SGHTA, CDR2 FQGTGA. CDR3: CASSLTNGVNEQFF. CDR3 nucleotide sequence: TGTGCCAGCAGCTTAACGAACGGGGTGAATGAGCAGTTCTTC.

The J gene is TRBJ2-3, the V gene TRBV5-4, with TRBD2 matching 8 bases. The V gene end was trimmed by 4 bases and the J gene end by 0 bases; junction bases not matched to a gene: 7. Per germline, CDR1 SGHNT and CDR2 YYREEE (reference sequence). The CDR3 has 16 residues. In nucleotides, the CDR3 is TGTGCCAGCAGCCCCGGCAAGCGGGGGAGCACAGATACGCAGTATTTT. Its translation is CASSPGKRGSTDTQYF. Variable domain in full (rest from reference TRBV5-4 and TRBJ2-3): ETGVTQSPTHLIKTRGQQVTLRCSSQSGHNTVSWYQQALGQGPQFIFQYYREEENGRGNFPPRFSGLQFPNYSSELNVNALELDDSALYLCASSPGKRGSTDTQYFGPGTRLTVL.

The rearrangement links TRBV19 to TRBJ1-2, with D possibly matching TRBD1 (5 bases). The CDR3 contains 14 residues. Germline CDR1 LNHDA, CDR2 SQIVND (reference sequence). The V and J ends lost 3 bases and 0 bases respectively, with 8 bases between them. CDR3 region: CASSIGRANYGYTF. CDR3 in DNA: TGTGCCAGTAGTATTGGCAGGGCTAACTATGGCTACACCTTC.

V gene TRBV4-2 combines with J gene TRBJ2-7; D is possibly TRBD2 (5 bases). The CDR3 is 14 amino acids. Per the germline V gene, CDR1 is LGHNA and CDR2 is YNFKEQ. V was trimmed by 1 base and J by 6 bases, leaving 13 bases between them. CDR3 coding DNA: TGTGCCAGCAGCCAAGCGGTCGGGATTGCCGAGCAGTACTTC. This codes for CASSQAVGIAEQYF.

The chain carries TRBV19 and TRBJ1-5, with 7 bases identical to TRBD1. The CDR3 spans 13 residues. The J segment lost 5 bases and the V segment lost 6 bases, leaving 4 bases of the junction unmatched. The germline V gene has CDR1 LNHDA and CDR2 SQIVND (reference sequence). The CDR3: CASRPGQYQPQHF. In nucleotides, the CDR3 is TGTGCCAGTAGGCCGGGACAGTATCAGCCCCAGCATTTT.

This clone was detected a few times. In nucleotides, the CDR3 is TGTGCCAGTAGTATTTCTCAGGGATATAATTCACCCCTCCACTTT. Translation: CASSISQGYNSPLHF. The chain combines TRBV19 with TRBJ1-6; D possibly corresponds to TRBD1 (5 bases). The CDR3 is made up of 15 amino acids. V was trimmed by 3 bases and J by 4 bases, leaving 10 bases between them. Germline CDR1 and CDR2: LNHDA and SQIVND (reference sequence). The whole variable domain, filled in from reference TRBV19 and TRBJ1-6, reads DGGITQSPKYLFRKEGQNVTLSCEQNLNHDAMYWYRQDPGQGLRLIYYSQIVNDFQKGDIAEGYSVSREKKESFPLTVTSAQKNPTAFYLCASSISQGYNSPLHFGNGTRLTVT.

This clone was recorded many times. V gene TRBV6-5 combines with J gene TRBJ2-7; the D gene is possibly TRBD1 (5 bases). Germline V gene sequence: CDR1 MNHEY, CDR2 SVGAGI. V gave up 11 bases and J gave up 3 bases, with 14 bases separating them. The CDR3 totals 12 residues. The CDR3 DNA follows: TGTGCCCTCACAGCAGGGAACTACGAGCAGTACTTC. This codes for CALTAGNYEQYF.

The chain couples TRBV3-1 (or the pseudogene TRBV3-2) to TRBJ2-3; the D gene is possibly TRBD2 (5 bases). Looked up from germline, CDR1 is LGHDT and CDR2 is YNNKEL (reference sequence). The CDR3 runs to 17 residues. V gave up 4 bases and J gave up 3 bases, with 20 bases separating them. The CDR3 DNA sequence: TGTGCCAGCAGCCGACGGACCCGGGGAGTAAAAACAGATACGCAGTATTTT. It translates to CASSRRTRGVKTDTQYF.

The CDR3, as DNA: TGTGCCAGTAGCCTCCCGACAGGGAACACTGAAGCTTTCTTT. It is translated as CASSLPTGNTEAFF. The chain carries TRBV19 and TRBJ1-1; D perhaps matches TRBD1 (6 bases). Looked up from germline, CDR1 is LNHDA and CDR2 is SQIVND (reference sequence). The CDR3 is made up of 14 amino acids. The V end was cut by 6 bases, the J end by 1 base, with 12 bases between. Variable domain in full (rest from reference TRBV19 and TRBJ1-1): DGGITQSPKYLFRKEGQNVTLSCEQNLNHDAMYWYRQDPGQGLRLIYYSQIVNDFQKGDIAEGYSVSREKKESFPLTVTSAQKNPTAFYLCASSLPTGNTEAFFGQGTRLTVV.

The chain links TRBV28 to TRBJ2-1; 14 bases map to TRBD2. There are 14 residues in the CDR3. The V segment lost 7 bases and the J segment 10 bases; nucleotides outside the gene matches: 6. CDR1 MDHEN and CDR2 SYDVKM come from the germline V gene. CDR3 sequence reads: CASTTSGRAEEQFF. CDR3 in DNA: TGTGCCAGCACGACTAGCGGGAGGGCCGAAGAGCAGTTCTTC.

The rearrangement joins TRBV5-6 to TRBJ1-5; 7 bases fit TRBD1. The ends lost 3 bases at V and 1 base at J; junction bases unmatched: 4. The germline gives CDR1 SGHDT, CDR2 YYEEEE. The CDR3 is made up of 15 amino acids. The CDR3 sequence is CASSSGTVSNQPQHF. The DNA for the CDR3 is TGTGCCAGCAGCTCTGGGACAGTGAGCAATCAGCCCCAGCATTTT.

The gene calls are TRBV28 and TRBJ1-2, with D hard to call. The germline V gene has CDR1 MDHEN and CDR2 SYDVKM. The CDR3 contains 16 residues. The V end lost 8 bases, the J end lost 0 bases, and 19 bases lay between the germline ends. Here the CDR3 reads CASQSPRRQANYGYTF. The CDR3 DNA sequence: TGTGCCAGCCAGAGCCCCCGCAGGCAAGCTAACTATGGCTACACCTTC.

This clone was seen just once. This chain uses TRBV9 with TRBJ2-7, with 7 bases fitting TRBD2. The V and J ends lost 4 bases and 0 bases, in that order; junction bases with no gene match: 13. CDR3 length: 17 amino acids. From germline, CDR1 is SGDLS and CDR2 YYNGEE. The CDR3 DNA reads as TGTGCCAGCAGCCCCAGCCCGGGACTATCTAGCTCCTACGAGCAGTACTTC. Translated: CASSPSPGLSSSYEQYF. The variable domain in full, with the rest retrieved from reference TRBV9 and TRBJ2-7, is DSGVTQTPKHLITATGQRVTLRCSPRSGDLSVYWYQQSLDQGLQFLIQYYNGEERAKGNILERFSAQQFPDLHSELNLSSLELGDSALYFCASSPSPGLSSSYEQYFGPGTRLTVT.

This chain links TRBV10-2 with TRBJ2-2, with TRBD1 matching 9 bases. This CDR3 has 15 amino acids. CDR1 is WSHSY and CDR2 is SAAADI in the germline V gene. The junction had 3 bases not matched to a gene; V was cut back by 2 bases and J by 5 bases. In DNA form, the CDR3 reads TGCGCCAGCAGTGAGGCGGGACAGGGAACCGGGGAGCTGTTTTTT. Translation gives CASSEAGQGTGELFF.

This sequence joins TRBV5-1 and TRBJ2-7; 11 nucleotides align to TRBD1. The V segment lost 6 bases and the J segment 7 bases; nucleotides outside the gene matches: 9. The CDR3 is made up of 14 amino acids. The V gene's germline CDR1 is SGHRS and CDR2 YFSETQ. This CDR3 reads CASNPGQGAYEQYF. The CDR3 DNA reads TGCGCCAGCAACCCCGGACAGGGGGCATATGAGCAGTACTTC.

The chain couples TRBV21-1 to TRBJ1-2; TRBD1 reflects the table's D call only, with no check against the DNA. TRBV21-1 is classified as a pseudogene. The CDR3 spans 14 residues. The CDR3 DNA follows: TGTGCCAGCAGGTCGAGCCCCCACAGGGCTGGCTACACCTTC. This encodes CASRSSPHRAGYTF.

The rearrangement joins TRBV5-1 to TRBJ1-1; 8 nucleotides align to TRBD1. The CDR3 spans 14 residues. From germline, CDR1 is SGHRS and CDR2 YFSETQ. With V trimmed by 4 bases and J by 4 bases, 6 bases remained unmatched. CDR3 region: CASSLDREATEAFF. The CDR3 bases are TGCGCCAGCAGCCTGGACAGGGAAGCCACTGAAGCTTTCTTT.

The CDR3 loop is CSVVDRVGTQYF. CDR3 coding DNA: TGCAGCGTTGTAGACAGGGTGGGTACGCAGTATTTT. The rearrangement joins TRBV29-1 to TRBJ2-3; the match to TRBD1 covers 7 bases. Germline loops: CDR1 SQVTM, CDR2 ANQGSEA. Trimming removed 4 bases from V and 8 bases from J; junction bases left unmatched: 6. This CDR3 contains 12 residues.

The chain employs TRBV7-9 and TRBJ2-1; the D is unclear. Germline CDR1 and CDR2: SEHNR and FQNEAQ (reference sequence). V dropped 1 base and J dropped 10 bases, with 11 bases sitting between them. The CDR3 extends over 13 amino acids. CDR3 amino acids: CASSLGATTEQFF. The CDR3, as DNA: TGTGCCAGCAGCTTAGGGGCCACGACGGAGCAGTTCTTC.

V gene TRBV6-5 combines with J gene TRBJ2-5; a weak D match, TRBD2 (6 bases). Germline lookup yields CDR1 MNHEY and CDR2 SVGAGI. The germline V and J ends were trimmed by 9 bases and 0 bases, with 8 bases remaining between them. The CDR3 runs 12 residues. CDR3 in amino acids: CASGGDQETQYF. The CDR3, as DNA: TGTGCCAGTGGAGGGGACCAAGAGACCCAGTACTTC.

The V and J genes are TRBV6-5 and TRBJ2-2; 7 bases fit TRBD2. CDR3 length: 14 residues. Trimming cost V 7 bases and J 5 bases; bases outside gene matches: 7. CDR1 and CDR2 (germline): MNHEY, SVGAGI. CDR3 region: CASIGGGPTGELFF. As DNA, the CDR3 is TGTGCCAGCATTGGCGGGGGTCCTACCGGGGAGCTGTTTTTT.